This T cell receptor (beta chain) derives from a study of cytotoxic CD8 clonotypes in ibrutinib-treated CLL. Study summary: There were some 10 relapsed/refractory patients and roughly 15 treatment-naive patients, and fewer than 18 were IGHV unmutated. Averaging across samples gave roughly 280,000 productive templates and roughly 88,000 productive rearrangements. Overall study findings and caveats: At progression, clonality fell back toward baseline after rising at ibrutinib response. Baseline values of clonality outstripped age-matched healthy donors and followed circulating CD8+ T-cell counts.

Only in-frame clones appear in the TCRdb table, and some are missing; sequencing was by immunoSEQ multiplex PCR. The sample includes approximately 120,000 clones, 80% to 85% of them seen just once. V was shortened by 4 bases and J by 13 bases, with 16 bases between the two germline ends. The germline V gene has CDR1 KGHSH and CDR2 LQKENI. CDR3 length equals 12 residues. Comment on this clone: Its antigen is unknown.

The genes are TRBV18 and TRBJ1-2; D is undetermined. The starting material was PBMCs, obtained after 24 months of ibrutinib treatment. The TCR was taken from a human donor with chronic lymphocytic leukemia. The CDR3 DNA is TGTGCCAGCTCACAAAGGACCCCGGAGTGCACCTTC. Translated, it gives CASSQRTPECTF.